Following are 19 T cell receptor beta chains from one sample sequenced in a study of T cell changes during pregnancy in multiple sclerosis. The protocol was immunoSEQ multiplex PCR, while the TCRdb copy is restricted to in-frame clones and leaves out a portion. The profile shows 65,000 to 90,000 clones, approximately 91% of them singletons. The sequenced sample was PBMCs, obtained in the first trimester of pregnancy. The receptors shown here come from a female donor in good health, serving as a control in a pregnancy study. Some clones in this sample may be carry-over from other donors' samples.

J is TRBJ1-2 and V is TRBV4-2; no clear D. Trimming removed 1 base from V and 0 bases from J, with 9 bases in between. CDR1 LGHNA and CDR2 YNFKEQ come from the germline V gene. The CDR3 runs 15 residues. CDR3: CASSQGTAANYGYTF. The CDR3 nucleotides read TGTGCCAGCAGCCAAGGAACAGCAGCTAACTATGGCTACACCTTC.

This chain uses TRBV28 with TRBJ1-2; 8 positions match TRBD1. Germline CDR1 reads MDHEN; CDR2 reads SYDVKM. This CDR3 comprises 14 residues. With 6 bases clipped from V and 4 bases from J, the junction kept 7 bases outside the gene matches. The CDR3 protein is CASRRYRGGYGYTF. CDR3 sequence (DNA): TGTGCCAGCAGAAGATACAGGGGGGGCTATGGCTACACCTTC.

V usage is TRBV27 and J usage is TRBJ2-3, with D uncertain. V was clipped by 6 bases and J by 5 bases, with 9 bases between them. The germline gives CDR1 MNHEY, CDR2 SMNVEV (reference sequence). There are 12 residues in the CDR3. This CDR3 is CASSNPGDTQYF. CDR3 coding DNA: TGTGCCAGCAGCAACCCCGGAGATACGCAGTATTTT.

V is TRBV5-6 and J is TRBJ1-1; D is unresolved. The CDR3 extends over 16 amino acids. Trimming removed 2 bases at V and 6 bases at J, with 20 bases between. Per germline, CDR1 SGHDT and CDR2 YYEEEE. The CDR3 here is CASSFEHRSTGSEAFF. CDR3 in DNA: TGTGCCAGCAGCTTCGAACACCGTAGTACGGGGTCTGAAGCTTTCTTT.

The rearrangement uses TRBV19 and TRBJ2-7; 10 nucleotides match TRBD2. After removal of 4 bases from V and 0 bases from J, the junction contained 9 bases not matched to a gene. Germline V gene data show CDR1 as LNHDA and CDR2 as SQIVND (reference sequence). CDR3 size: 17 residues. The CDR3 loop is CASSRSLGLADSYEQYF. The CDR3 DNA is TGTGCCAGTAGTAGGTCCCTCGGACTAGCGGACTCCTACGAGCAGTACTTC.

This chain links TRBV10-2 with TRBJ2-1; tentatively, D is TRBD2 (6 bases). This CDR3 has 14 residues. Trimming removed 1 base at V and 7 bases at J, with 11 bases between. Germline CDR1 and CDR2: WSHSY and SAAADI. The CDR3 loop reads CASSEYRGRNEQFF. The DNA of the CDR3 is TGCGCCAGCAGTGAGTACAGAGGGAGGAATGAGCAGTTCTTC.

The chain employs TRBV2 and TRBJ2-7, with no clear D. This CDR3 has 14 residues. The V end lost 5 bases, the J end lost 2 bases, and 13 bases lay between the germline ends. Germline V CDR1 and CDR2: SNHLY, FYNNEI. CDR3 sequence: CASSRTTITYEQYF. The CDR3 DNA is TGTGCCAGCAGTCGCACTACAATCACCTACGAGCAGTACTTC.

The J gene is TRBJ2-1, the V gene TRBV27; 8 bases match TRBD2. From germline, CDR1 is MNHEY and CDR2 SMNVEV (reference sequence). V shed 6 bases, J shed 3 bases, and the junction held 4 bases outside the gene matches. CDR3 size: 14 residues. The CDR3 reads CASSAGTSYNEQFF. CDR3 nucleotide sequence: TGTGCCAGCAGCGCCGGGACTAGCTACAATGAGCAGTTCTTC.

CDR3 nucleotides: TGCGCCAGTCGACAGGGTGGGAGGAACTATGGCTACACCTTC. Its translation is CASRQGGRNYGYTF. This chain connects TRBV4-1 to TRBJ1-2; 7 bases are shared with TRBD1. The J segment lost 2 bases and the V segment lost 9 bases, leaving 9 bases of the junction unmatched. Germline CDR1 reads MGHRA; CDR2 reads YSYEKL. This CDR3 comprises 14 residues.

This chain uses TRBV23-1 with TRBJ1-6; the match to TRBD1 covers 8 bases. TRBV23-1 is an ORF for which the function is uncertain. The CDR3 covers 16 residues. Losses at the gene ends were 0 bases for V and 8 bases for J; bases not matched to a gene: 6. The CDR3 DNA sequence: TGCGCCAGCAGTCAATCCCCCGGACAGGGAGATTCACCCCTCCACTTT. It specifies CASSQSPGQGDSPLHF.

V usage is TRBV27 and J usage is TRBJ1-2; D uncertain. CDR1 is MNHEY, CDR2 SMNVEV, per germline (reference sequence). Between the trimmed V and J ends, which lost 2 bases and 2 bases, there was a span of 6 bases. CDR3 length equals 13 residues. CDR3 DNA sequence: TGTGCCAGCAGTTTAACCAGAAACTATGGCTACACCTTC. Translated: CASSLTRNYGYTF.

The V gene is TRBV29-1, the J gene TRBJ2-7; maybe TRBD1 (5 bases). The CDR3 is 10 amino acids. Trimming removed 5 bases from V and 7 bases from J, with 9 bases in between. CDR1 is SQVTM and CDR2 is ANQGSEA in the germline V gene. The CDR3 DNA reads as TGCAGCGTTTTCCAGGGAGAGCAGTACTTC. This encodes CSVFQGEQYF.

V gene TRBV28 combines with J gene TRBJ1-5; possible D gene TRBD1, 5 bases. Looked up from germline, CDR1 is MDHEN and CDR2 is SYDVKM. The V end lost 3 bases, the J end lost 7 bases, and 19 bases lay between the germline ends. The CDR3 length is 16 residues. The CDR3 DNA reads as TGTGCCAGCAGTTTCGACCGGGGGGGGGTAGGCCAGCCCCAGCATTTT. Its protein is CASSFDRGGVGQPQHF.

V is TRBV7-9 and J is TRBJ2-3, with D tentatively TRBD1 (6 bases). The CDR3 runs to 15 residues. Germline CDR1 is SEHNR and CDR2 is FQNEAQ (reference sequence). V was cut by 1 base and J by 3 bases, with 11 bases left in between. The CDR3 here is CASSLGGGKTDTQYF. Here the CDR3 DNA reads TGTGCCAGCAGCTTAGGAGGGGGTAAGACAGATACGCAGTATTTT.

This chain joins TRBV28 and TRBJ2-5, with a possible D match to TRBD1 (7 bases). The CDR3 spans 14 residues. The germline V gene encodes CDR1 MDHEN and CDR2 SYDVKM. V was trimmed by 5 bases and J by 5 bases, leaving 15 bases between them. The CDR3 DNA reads TGTGCCAGCAGTCCTCCACAGGGGAGGGAGACCCAGTACTTC. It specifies CASSPPQGRETQYF.

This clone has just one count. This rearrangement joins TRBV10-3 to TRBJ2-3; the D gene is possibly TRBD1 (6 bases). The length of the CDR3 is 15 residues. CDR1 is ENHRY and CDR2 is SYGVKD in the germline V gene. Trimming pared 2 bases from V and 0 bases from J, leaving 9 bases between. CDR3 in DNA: TGTGCCATCAGTGAGGGACAGATTAGCACAGATACGCAGTATTTT. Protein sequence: CAISEGQISTDTQYF.

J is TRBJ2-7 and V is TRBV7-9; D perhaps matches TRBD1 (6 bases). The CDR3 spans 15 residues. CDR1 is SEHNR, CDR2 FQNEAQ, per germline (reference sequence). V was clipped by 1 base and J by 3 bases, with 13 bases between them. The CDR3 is CASSLGGQTIYEQYF. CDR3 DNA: TGTGCCAGCAGCTTAGGTGGACAGACAATCTACGAGCAGTACTTC.

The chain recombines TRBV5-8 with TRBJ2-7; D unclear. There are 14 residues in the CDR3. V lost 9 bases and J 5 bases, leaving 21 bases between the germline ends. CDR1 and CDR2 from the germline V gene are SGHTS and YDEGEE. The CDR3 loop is CATSLGTPRHEQYF. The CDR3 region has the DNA TGTGCCACCTCCTTAGGAACTCCGAGGCACGAGCAGTACTTC.

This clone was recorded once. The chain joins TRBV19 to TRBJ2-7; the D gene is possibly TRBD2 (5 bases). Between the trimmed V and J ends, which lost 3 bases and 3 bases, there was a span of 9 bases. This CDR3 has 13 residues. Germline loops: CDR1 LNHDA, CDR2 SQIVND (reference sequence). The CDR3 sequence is CASSIGLYYEQYF. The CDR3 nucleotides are TGTGCCAGTAGTATCGGACTGTACTACGAGCAGTACTTC.